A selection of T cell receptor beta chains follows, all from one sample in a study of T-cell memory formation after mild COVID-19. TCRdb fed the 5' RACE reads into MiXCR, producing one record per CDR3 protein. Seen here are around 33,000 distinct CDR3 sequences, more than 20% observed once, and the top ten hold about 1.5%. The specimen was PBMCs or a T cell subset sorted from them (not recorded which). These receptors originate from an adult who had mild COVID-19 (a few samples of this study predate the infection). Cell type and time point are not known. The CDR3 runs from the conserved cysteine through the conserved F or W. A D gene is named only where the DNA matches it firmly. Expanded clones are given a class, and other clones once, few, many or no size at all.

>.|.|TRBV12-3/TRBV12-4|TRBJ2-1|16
CASSLQPARRDNEQFF
TGTGCCAGCAGTTTACAGCCGGCGCGCAGGGACAATGAGCAGTTCTTC
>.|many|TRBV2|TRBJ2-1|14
CASKEGNSYNEQFF
TGTGCCAGCAAGGAAGGGAACTCCTACAATGAGCAGTTCTTC
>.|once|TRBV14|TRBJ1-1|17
CASSQVRVVAGATEAFF
TGTGCCAGCAGCCAAGTAAGGGTAGTGGCAGGGGCCACTGAAGCTTTCTTT
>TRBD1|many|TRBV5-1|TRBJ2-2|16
CASSFRTGENTGELFF
TGCGCCAGCAGCTTCCGGACAGGGGAGAACACCGGGGAGCTGTTTTTT
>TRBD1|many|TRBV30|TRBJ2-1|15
CAWSPKTGGLNEQFF
TGTGCCTGGAGTCCCAAGACAGGGGGCTTGAATGAGCAGTTCTTC
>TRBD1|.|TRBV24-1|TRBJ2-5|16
CATSDGRTGWMETQYF
TGTGCCACCAGTGATGGCCGGACAGGGTGGATGGAGACCCAGTACTTC
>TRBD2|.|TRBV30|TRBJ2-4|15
CAWSVGGGAKNIQYF
TGTGCCTGGAGTGTCGGCGGGGGAGCCAAAAACATTCAGTACTTC
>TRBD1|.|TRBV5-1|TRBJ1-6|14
CASSPGQGASPLHF
TGCGCCAGCAGCCCGGGACAGGGGGCTTCACCCCTCCACTTT
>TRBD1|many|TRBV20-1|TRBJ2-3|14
CSAGTGSGTDTQYF
TGCAGTGCTGGGACAGGGTCCGGCACAGATACGCAGTATTTT
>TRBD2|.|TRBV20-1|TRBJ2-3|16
CSARDPFGGYTDTQYF
TGCAGTGCTAGAGATCCTTTCGGGGGGTACACAGATACGCAGTATTTT
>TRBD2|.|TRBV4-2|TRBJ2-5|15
CASSRRLAGEETQYF
TGTGCCAGCAGCCGGAGACTAGCGGGGGAAGAGACCCAGTACTTC
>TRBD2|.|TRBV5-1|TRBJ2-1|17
CASSLLSAGGLYNEQFF
TGCGCCAGCAGCCTCCTCTCGGCGGGGGGGCTCTACAATGAGCAGTTCTTC
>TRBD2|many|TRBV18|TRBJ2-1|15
CASSLGTSGSSEQFF
TGTGCCAGCTCCCTCGGGACTAGCGGGAGTTCTGAGCAGTTCTTC
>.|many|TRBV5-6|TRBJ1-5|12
CASSSADQPQHF
TGTGCCAGCAGCTCCGCAGATCAGCCCCAGCATTTT
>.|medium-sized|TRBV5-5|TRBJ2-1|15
CASSFEGRVYNEQFF
TGTGCCAGCAGCTTTGAAGGCAGGGTCTACAATGAGCAGTTCTTC
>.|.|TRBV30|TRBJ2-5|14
CAWSDLAIGETQYF
TGTGCCTGGAGTGATCTAGCTATCGGGGAGACCCAGTACTTC
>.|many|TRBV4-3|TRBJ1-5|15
CASSQDNGPNQPQHF
TGCGCCAGCAGCCAAGACAACGGCCCCAATCAGCCCCAGCATTTT
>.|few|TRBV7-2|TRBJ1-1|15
CASSLWGGSNTEAFF
TGTGCCAGCAGCTTATGGGGAGGAAGCAACACTGAAGCTTTCTTT
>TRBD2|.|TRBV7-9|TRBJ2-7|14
CASSNSGTSYEQYF
TGTGCCAGCAGCAACTCCGGGACTAGCTACGAGCAGTACTTC
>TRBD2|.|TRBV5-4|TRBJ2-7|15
CASSPGTSGVWEQYF
TGTGCCAGCAGTCCCGGGACTAGCGGTGTGTGGGAGCAGTACTTC
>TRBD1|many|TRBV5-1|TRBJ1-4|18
CASSSSPGQGIYNEKLFF
TGCGCCAGCAGCTCGAGCCCGGGACAGGGGATCTATAATGAAAAACTGTTTTTT
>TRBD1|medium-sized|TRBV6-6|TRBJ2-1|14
CASRVGTGGNEQFF
TGTGCCAGCAGGGTCGGGACAGGGGGCAATGAGCAGTTCTTC
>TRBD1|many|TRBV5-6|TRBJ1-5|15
CASSLSGQVVQPQHF
TGTGCCAGCAGCCTCTCTGGACAGGTAGTACAGCCCCAGCATTTT
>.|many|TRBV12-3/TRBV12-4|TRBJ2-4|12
CASSETKNIQYF
TGTGCCAGCAGTGAAACCAAAAACATTCAGTACTTC
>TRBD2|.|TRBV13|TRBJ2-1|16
CASSPSGGGTYNEQFF
TGTGCCAGCAGCCCCAGTGGCGGGGGGACCTACAATGAGCAGTTCTTC
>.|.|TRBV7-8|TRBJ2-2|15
CASPGYGRNTGELFF
TGTGCCAGCCCAGGATATGGGCGAAACACCGGGGAGCTGTTTTTT
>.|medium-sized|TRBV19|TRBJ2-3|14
CASSSGGFTDTQYF
TGTGCCAGTAGTAGTGGCGGGTTCACAGATACGCAGTATTTT
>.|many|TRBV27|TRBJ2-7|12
CASSFWGYEQYF
TGTGCCAGCAGTTTCTGGGGTTACGAGCAGTACTTC
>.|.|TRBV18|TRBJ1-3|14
CASSLTETGNTIYF
TGTGCCAGCTCACTGACAGAAACTGGAAACACCATATATTTT
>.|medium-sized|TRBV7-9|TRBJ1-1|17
CASSPHTSDFGLTEAFF
TGTGCCAGCAGCCCCCATACCTCAGACTTCGGGCTCACTGAAGCTTTCTTT
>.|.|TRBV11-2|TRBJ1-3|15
CASSLSDFSGNTIYF
TGTGCCAGCAGCTTGTCGGATTTCTCTGGAAACACCATATATTTT
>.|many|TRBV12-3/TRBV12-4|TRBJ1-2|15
CASSLLTGSYYGYTF
TGTGCCAGCAGTTTACTAACCGGGAGCTATTATGGCTACACCTTC
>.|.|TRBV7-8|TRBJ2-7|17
CASSFVGRAEWIDEQYF
TGTGCCAGCAGCTTTGTTGGCCGGGCCGAGTGGATTGACGAGCAGTACTTC
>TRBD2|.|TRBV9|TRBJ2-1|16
CASSAPAGTPFNEQFF
TGTGCCAGCAGCGCACCAGCGGGAACTCCTTTCAATGAGCAGTTCTTC
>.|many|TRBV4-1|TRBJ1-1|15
CASSQAFRENTEAFF
TGCGCCAGCAGCCAAGCCTTCAGGGAGAACACTGAAGCTTTCTTT
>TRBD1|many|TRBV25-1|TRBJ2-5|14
CASSDLGGGETQYF
TGTGCCAGCAGTGACTTAGGGGGCGGAGAGACCCAGTACTTC
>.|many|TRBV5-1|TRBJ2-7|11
CASSLSHEQYF
TGCGCCAGCAGCCTTTCCCACGAGCAGTACTTC
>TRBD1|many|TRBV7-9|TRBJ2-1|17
CASSFLRGIGDSNEQFF
TGTGCCAGCAGCTTTTTAAGAGGTATCGGGGACAGCAATGAGCAGTTCTTC
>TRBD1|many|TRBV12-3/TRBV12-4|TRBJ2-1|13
CASSLSAGTGKFF
TGTGCCAGCAGTCTGTCGGCCGGGACAGGGAAGTTCTTC
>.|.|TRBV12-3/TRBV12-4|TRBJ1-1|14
CASSPSGGGVEAFF
TGTGCCAGCAGCCCTAGCGGGGGGGGCGTCGAAGCTTTCTTT
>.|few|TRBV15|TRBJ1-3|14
CATSRDFGGNTIYF
TGTGCCACCAGCAGAGATTTCGGGGGAAACACCATATATTTT
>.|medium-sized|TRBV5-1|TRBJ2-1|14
CASSLALGKDEQFF
TGCGCCAGCAGCTTGGCCTTGGGTAAGGATGAGCAGTTCTTC
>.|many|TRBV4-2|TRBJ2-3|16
CASSQVRSFGTDTQYF
TGTGCCAGCAGCCAAGTTCGGAGTTTCGGCACAGATACGCAGTATTTT
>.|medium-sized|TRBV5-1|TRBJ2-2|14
CASSLGADTGELFF
TGCGCCAGCAGCTTGGGGGCAGACACCGGGGAGCTGTTTTTT
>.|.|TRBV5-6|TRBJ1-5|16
CASSLGGQMSNQPQHF
TGTGCCAGCAGCCTGGGAGGACAAATGAGCAATCAGCCCCAGCATTTT
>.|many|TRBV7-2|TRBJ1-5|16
CASSLGGQLSNQPQHF
TGTGCCAGCAGCTTAGGGGGACAACTAAGCAATCAGCCCCAGCATTTT
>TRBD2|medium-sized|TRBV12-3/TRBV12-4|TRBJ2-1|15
CASSSQRGPSNEQFF
TGTGCCAGCAGTTCTCAGCGGGGACCCAGCAATGAGCAGTTCTTC
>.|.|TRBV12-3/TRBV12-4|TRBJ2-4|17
CASSLEGGTLGRNIQYF
TGTGCCAGCAGTTTAGAGGGGGGGACCCTTGGGAGAAACATTCAGTACTTC
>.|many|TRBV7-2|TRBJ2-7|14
CASSFDRTSYEQYF
TGTGCCAGCAGCTTTGACAGGACCTCCTACGAGCAGTACTTC
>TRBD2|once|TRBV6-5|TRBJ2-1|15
CASSPLAGGRDEQFF
TGTGCCAGCAGCCCACTAGCGGGGGGGCGAGATGAGCAGTTCTTC
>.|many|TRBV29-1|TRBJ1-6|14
CSVKEGSYNSPLHF
TGCAGCGTAAAGGAGGGGTCCTATAATTCACCCCTCCACTTT
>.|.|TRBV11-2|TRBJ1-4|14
CASSFYKGHEKLFF
TGTGCCAGCAGCTTCTATAAGGGTCATGAAAAACTGTTTTTT